Following are 2 T cell receptor beta chains from one sample sequenced in a study of blood T cell repertoires in COVID-19. Libraries were prepared by immunoSEQ multiplex PCR; TCRdb keeps only in-frame clonotypes and omits some of them. The sample holds some 110,000 clones, around four fifths seen once. Sequencing was carried out using peripheral blood. The receptors were sampled from a man in his 70s with active or convalescent COVID-19.

The chain links TRBV27 to TRBJ2-7; D remains unclear. Germline-derived CDR1 and CDR2 are MNHEY and SMNVEV (reference sequence). The germline V and J ends were trimmed by 3 bases and 2 bases, with 8 bases remaining between them. The CDR3 sequence is 13 residues long. The CDR3 is CASSFNRAYEQYF. The CDR3 coding sequence is TGTGCCAGCAGTTTCAACAGAGCCTACGAGCAGTACTTC.

The chain is built from TRBV7-9 and TRBJ1-3; D perhaps matches TRBD1 (6 bases). Deletions cut 5 bases from V and 4 bases from J, with 15 bases between. The CDR3 totals 15 residues. Germline CDR1 is SEHNR and CDR2 is FQNEAQ (reference sequence). CDR3 bases: TGTGCCAGCAGCGCAGGGGTCGTAGGGGGAAACACCATATATTTT. Residues: CASSAGVVGGNTIYF.